The next 8 T cell receptor beta chains were all read from a single sample in a study of identical twins. Each CDR3 protein is one row after TCRdb ran MiXCR on the 5' RACE reads. In the table there are hundreds of thousands of distinct CDR3 sequences, less than 7% of which are singletons. The sample taken for sequencing was naive T cells sorted from blood. The receptors derive from a man aged 18-30 years in good health.

This clonotype was detected ten times or more. This chain connects TRBV6-5 to TRBJ1-2; D perhaps matches TRBD1 (6 bases). The CDR3 has 15 residues. The germline gives CDR1 MNHEY, CDR2 SVGAGI. Trimming removed 2 bases from V and 4 bases from J, with 14 bases in between. The CDR3 sequence: CASSYGQLPSYGYTF. CDR3 nucleotides: TGTGCCAGCAGTTACGGACAGCTACCGTCCTATGGCTACACCTTC.

This clonotype was counted only a few times. The chain combines TRBV6-1 with TRBJ2-2, with 12 nucleotides matching TRBD2. The CDR3 consists of 15 residues. Germline trimming cut 7 bases from V and 7 bases from J; bases unmatched to any gene: 7. The germline V gene encodes CDR1 MNHNS and CDR2 SASEGT. The CDR3 DNA sequence: TGTGCCAGCATCGAGACTAGCGGGAGTATCGGGGAGCTGTTTTTT. This translates into CASIETSGSIGELFF.

This clonotype has a handful of counts. The rearrangement joins TRBV6-2 or TRBV6-3 to TRBJ1-6, with a weak D call TRBD1 (6 bases). The V end lost 2 bases, the J end lost 8 bases, and 7 bases lay between the germline ends. CDR1 is MNHEY, CDR2 SVGEGT, per germline. The CDR3 runs to 13 residues. The CDR3 bases are TGTGCCAGCAGTTACAGACAGGATTCACCCCTCCACTTT. It codes for CASSYRQDSPLHF.

This clonotype was recorded many times. The chain joins TRBV18 to TRBJ1-1, with no clear D. V shed 6 bases and J shed 7 bases, with 12 bases lying between them. Germline-derived CDR1 and CDR2 are KGHSH and LQKENI. The CDR3 sequence is 12 residues long. The CDR3 coding sequence is TGTGCCAGCTCTCCCCTGCGGGATGAAGCTTTCTTT. Residues: CASSPLRDEAFF.

This clonotype occurred a few times. The rearrangement links TRBV29-1 to TRBJ2-1; 12 bases are a match to TRBD2. CDR1 is SQVTM and CDR2 is ANQGSEA in the germline V gene. The CDR3 is 12 amino acids. The V gene end was trimmed by 7 bases and the J gene end by 9 bases; junction bases not matched to a gene: 4. The CDR3, as DNA: TGCAGCGGACTAGCGGGAGCCGCTGAGCAGTTCTTC. This codes for CSGLAGAAEQFF.

This clonotype has just a few counts. The V and J genes are TRBV11-2 and TRBJ2-1, with a tentative D call TRBD2 (6 bases). V lost 5 bases, J lost 0 bases, and 14 bases lay in between. The CDR3 contains 16 residues. Germline CDR1 reads SGHAT; CDR2 reads FQNNGV. CDR3 loop: CASSPRDGSSYNEQFF. The CDR3 DNA reads TGTGCCAGCAGCCCTAGGGACGGGAGCTCCTACAATGAGCAGTTCTTC.

This clonotype was found many times. The chain carries TRBV29-1 and TRBJ2-2, with 12 bases matching TRBD1. Germline CDR1 SQVTM, CDR2 ANQGSEA. V dropped 8 bases and J dropped 3; count of bases not matched to a gene: 10. This CDR3 has 16 amino acids. The CDR3 spells CSTRGQGASDTGELFF. CDR3 in DNA: TGCAGCACCCGGGGACAGGGGGCCTCCGACACCGGGGAGCTGTTTTTT.

This clonotype turned up a few times. The chain is built from TRBV5-1 and TRBJ2-5; D is possibly TRBD1 (5 bases). The V and J ends lost 0 bases and 1 base respectively, with 13 bases between them. The CDR3 has 16 amino acids. Germline loops: CDR1 SGHRS, CDR2 YFSETQ. The CDR3: CASSLGRAAFQETQYF. In nucleotides, the CDR3 is TGCGCCAGCAGCTTGGGCAGGGCGGCCTTCCAAGAGACCCAGTACTTC.